This TCR beta chain came from a study of blood T cell repertoires in COVID-19. The trim removed 4 bases at V and 8 bases at J, leaving 7 bases unmatched. This CDR3 has 13 residues. Germline CDR1 reads MNHNY; CDR2 reads SVGAGI (reference sequence). Recovered Cohort 3 donors showed two negative PCRs, clearance, or symptom resolution. This clone was counted once. Original analysis: Scientists estimated how many nucleated cells there were by amplifying reference gene primers. TCRdb's copy holds only in-frame clones and misses some; the assay was immunoSEQ multiplex PCR. That table is the source of V, J and clone size, and D and trimming were worked out from the DNA. The sample consists of about 370,000 clones, 89% of them appearing once.

The chain employs TRBV6-6 and TRBJ1-2; the match to TRBD1 covers 7 bases. Material for sequencing was PBMCs or T cells enriched from blood (not recorded which). The TCR originated in a woman in her thirties who had recovered from COVID-19. DNA of the CDR3: TGTGCCAGCAGTTCTCTAACAGGGGAGGGCTACACCTTC. This sequence encodes CASSSLTGEGYTF.